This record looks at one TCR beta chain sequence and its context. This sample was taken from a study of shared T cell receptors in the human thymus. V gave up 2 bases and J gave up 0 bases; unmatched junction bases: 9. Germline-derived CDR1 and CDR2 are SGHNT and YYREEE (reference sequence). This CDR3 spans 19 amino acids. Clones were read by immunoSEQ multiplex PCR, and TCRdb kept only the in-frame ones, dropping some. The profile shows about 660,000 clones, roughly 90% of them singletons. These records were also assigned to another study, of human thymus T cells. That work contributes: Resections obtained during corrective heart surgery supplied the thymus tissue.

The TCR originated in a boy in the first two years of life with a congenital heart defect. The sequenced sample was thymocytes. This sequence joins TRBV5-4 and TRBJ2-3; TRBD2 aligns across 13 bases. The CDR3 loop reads CASSFGGGTSGVSTDTQYF. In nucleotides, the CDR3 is TGTGCCAGCAGCTTCGGAGGGGGGACTAGCGGGGTTAGCACAGATACGCAGTATTTT. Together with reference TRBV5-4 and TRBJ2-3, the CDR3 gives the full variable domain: ETGVTQSPTHLIKTRGQQVTLRCSSQSGHNTVSWYQQALGQGPQFIFQYYREEENGRGNFPPRFSGLQFPNYSSELNVNALELDDSALYLCASSFGGGTSGVSTDTQYFGPGTRLTVL.